The present T cell receptor (beta chain) was sequenced within a study of T cell responses to AZD1222 COVID-19 vaccine. Across the whole study: Researchers grouped second doses given at about 4 or about 12 weeks into one pool.

Points on this clone: Its antigen is still unknown.

Only in-frame clones appear in the TCRdb table, and some are missing; sequencing was by immunoSEQ multiplex PCR. This table holds 150,000 to 200,000 clones, approximately 91% found once. General study points: The donor cohort was predominantly white British with a female majority, and clonal diversity may have been underestimated. Targeting of unmutated variant regions was reportedly seen in nearly half of spike-specific TCRs.

The source of this sequence is an adult in good health. The sample was peripheral blood, taken on day 0 of AZD1222 vaccination.

The CDR3 sequence: CASSLRDMGYNEQFF. CDR3 coding DNA: TGTGCCAGCAGCTTACGAGATATGGGATACAATGAGCAGTTCTTC. The genes are TRBV7-3 and TRBJ2-1; D remains unclear. From germline, CDR1 is SGHTA and CDR2 FQGTGA. Deletions cut 2 bases from V and 4 bases from J, with 12 bases between. The CDR3 is 15 residues long.